These 18 T cell receptor beta chains originate from one sample sequenced in a study of shared clonotypes between healthy human individuals. Clones were read by immunoSEQ multiplex PCR, and TCRdb kept only the in-frame ones, dropping some. The data hold roughly 2.2 million clones, with 80% to 95% observed a single time. Sequencing was carried out using naive CD4+ T cells from PBMCs. The subset: CD45RA+ positively selected. Receptors were obtained from a man aged 18 to 35 in good health. Some clones in this sample may be carry-over from other donors' samples.

The chain combines TRBV28 with TRBJ1-3; D call uncertain. Germline assignment: CDR1 MDHEN and CDR2 SYDVKM. V lost 7 bases and J lost 0, with 10 bases in between. The CDR3 has 14 residues. CDR3 residues: CASISTISGNTIYF. CDR3 DNA: TGTGCCAGCATCAGCACTATCTCTGGAAACACCATATATTTT.

The genes are TRBV19 and TRBJ2-6, with TRBD1 as a possible D gene (6 bases). CDR1 LNHDA and CDR2 SQIVND come from the germline V gene (reference sequence). V gave up 6 bases and J gave up 4 bases, with 16 bases separating them. CDR3 length equals 16 residues. As DNA, the CDR3 is TGTGCCAGTAGCCGAGGGACACGGTCAGGGGCCAACGTCCTGACTTTC. This codes for CASSRGTRSGANVLTF.

This clone showed up just a few times. The gene calls are TRBV19 and TRBJ1-2, with D unresolved. Germline V gene lookup returns CDR1 LNHDA and CDR2 SQIVND (reference sequence). Trimming stripped 3 bases from V and 10 bases from J, with 18 bases between. The CDR3 consists of 14 residues. The CDR3 reads CASSIGQFHLNYTF. For the CDR3, the DNA is TGTGCCAGTAGTATTGGGCAGTTCCATCTGAACTACACCTTC.

The rearrangement uses TRBV5-1 and TRBJ1-2, with 9 bases that match TRBD1. The CDR3 totals 14 residues. Germline V lookup: CDR1 SGHRS, CDR2 YFSETQ. Trimming removed 3 bases from V and 5 bases from J; junction bases left unmatched: 5. The CDR3 sequence: CASSSGQGRYGYTF. CDR3 nucleotides: TGCGCCAGCAGCTCGGGACAGGGCAGGTATGGCTACACCTTC.

This chain joins TRBV7-2 and TRBJ1-1; D perhaps matches TRBD1 (5 bases). CDR1 and CDR2 (germline): SGHTA, FQGNSA. The CDR3 runs 14 residues. The germline V and J ends were trimmed by 3 bases and 1 base, with 9 bases remaining between them. Written as DNA, the CDR3 is TGTGCCAGCAGCTTGGGGCTTACGAACACTGAAGCTTTCTTT. It specifies CASSLGLTNTEAFF. The entire variable domain, with the rest obtained from reference TRBV7-2 and TRBJ1-1, is as follows: GAGVSQSPSNKVTEKGKDVELRCDPISGHTALYWYRQSLGQGLEFLIYFQGNSAPDKSGLPSDRFSAERTGGSVSTLTIQRTQQEDSAVYLCASSLGLTNTEAFFGQGTRLTVV.

The chain recombines TRBV7-2 with TRBJ2-3; D ambiguous. CDR1 SGHTA and CDR2 FQGNSA come from the germline V gene. V gave up 5 bases and J gave up 4 bases, with 13 bases separating them. CDR3 length equals 14 residues. The CDR3 nucleotides are TGTGCCAGCAGCCCGTTGGGATTGCCAGATACGCAGTATTTT. This encodes CASSPLGLPDTQYF.

This clone appeared a few times. The chain combines TRBV28 with TRBJ1-5; D gene ambiguous. The length of the CDR3 is 12 residues. Germline lookup yields CDR1 MDHEN and CDR2 SYDVKM. V was trimmed by 6 bases and J by 8 bases, leaving 11 bases between them. CDR3 nucleotide sequence: TGTGCCAGCAGCCGCCTTGGTGAGCCCCAGCATTTT. Its protein product is CASSRLGEPQHF.

The chain employs TRBV2 and TRBJ2-2; unclear D gene. Trimming shortened V by 7 bases and J by 7 bases, and 19 bases separated the two germline ends. Germline assignment: CDR1 SNHLY and CDR2 FYNNEI. This CDR3 is built from 15 residues. The CDR3 bases are TGTGCCAGCAAGCTACAAGGGCGCGAAGGCGGGGAGCTGTTTTTT. Amino acid sequence: CASKLQGREGGELFF.

The V gene is TRBV5-5, the J gene TRBJ1-1; 7 bases line up with TRBD1. The ends lost 0 bases at V and 0 bases at J; junction bases unmatched: 8. Germline values: CDR1 SGHKS, CDR2 YYEKEE (reference sequence). The CDR3 extends over 17 amino acids. CDR3 DNA sequence: TGTGCCAGCAGCTTGGGGTGGACAGGTGGCATGAACACTGAAGCTTTCTTT. Protein: CASSLGWTGGMNTEAFF.

The genes are TRBV5-1 and TRBJ2-7, with 10 nucleotides matching TRBD2. CDR3 length: 16 residues. CDR1 is SGHRS and CDR2 is YFSETQ in the germline V gene. Unmatched junction bases numbered 9, after V lost 0 bases and J lost 6 bases. The CDR3 DNA reads TGCGCCAGCAGCTTGGCGGCTAGCGGGAGTTTGGTCGAGCAGTACTTC. Protein: CASSLAASGSLVEQYF.

In DNA, the CDR3 is TGCAGCGTTTACCTCTCTGGAAACACCATATATTTT. Translated: CSVYLSGNTIYF. The chain is built from TRBV29-1 and TRBJ1-3, with D unresolved. The CDR3 runs to 12 residues. Germline CDR1 is SQVTM and CDR2 is ANQGSEA. V shed 5 bases and J shed 0 bases, with 5 bases lying between them.

The chain employs TRBV19 and TRBJ2-7; 7 bases are shared with TRBD1. There are 15 residues in the CDR3. The trim removed 1 base at V and 3 bases at J, leaving 6 bases unmatched. CDR1 is LNHDA and CDR2 is SQIVND in the germline V gene (reference sequence). CDR3: CASSIGGQFIYEQYF. The DNA for the CDR3 is TGTGCCAGTAGTATAGGGGGACAGTTTATCTACGAGCAGTACTTC.

J is TRBJ1-1 and V is TRBV28; TRBD1 matches at 9 bases. Germline V CDR1 and CDR2: MDHEN, SYDVKM. The CDR3 runs 17 residues. V shed 3 bases and J 4 bases; nucleotides not matched to a gene: 12. CDR3 coding DNA: TGTGCCAGCAGTTTGTGGGGACAGGGAGGAGGGAGCACTGAAGCTTTCTTT. This encodes CASSLWGQGGGSTEAFF.

The chain couples TRBV10-1 to TRBJ2-5; TRBD2 agrees at 7 bases. V was clipped by 9 bases and J by 4 bases; unmatched bases: 11. Germline CDR1 reads WNHNN; CDR2 reads SYGVQD (reference sequence). CDR3 size: 14 residues. As DNA, the CDR3 is TGCGCCAGGCAAAGCGGGATCAGAGTAGAGACCCAGTACTTC. Residues: CARQSGIRVETQYF.

CDR3 sequence: CASNNEPGESAFF. The DNA for the CDR3 is TGTGCCAGCAATAATGAGCCGGGAGAGTCAGCTTTCTTT. The chain is built from TRBV28 and TRBJ1-1; unclear D gene. Germline CDR1 reads MDHEN; CDR2 reads SYDVKM. Trimming took 7 bases from V and 10 from J, leaving 19 bases between them. CDR3 length equals 13 residues.

V gene TRBV9 combines with J gene TRBJ2-7, with 12 bases fitting TRBD2. Germline V gene data show CDR1 as SGDLS and CDR2 as YYNGEE. The CDR3 spans 17 residues. J was trimmed by 2 bases and V by 3 bases; bases with no gene match: 9. The CDR3 nucleotides are TGTGCCAGCAGCGCACTAGCGGGAGGACCTGGGACCTACGAGCAGTACTTC. Protein product: CASSALAGGPGTYEQYF.

V is TRBV2 and J is TRBJ2-1, with 9 bases lining up with TRBD2. Germline CDR1 reads SNHLY; CDR2 reads FYNNEI. There are 15 residues in the CDR3. J was trimmed by 6 bases and V by 3 bases; bases with no gene match: 6. This CDR3 reads CASSDQLAGPNEQFF. The CDR3 nucleotides read TGTGCCAGCAGTGATCAGCTAGCGGGACCCAATGAGCAGTTCTTC.

This clone was seen once. J is TRBJ1-2 and V is TRBV10-3, with 8 bases fitting TRBD1. This CDR3 is built from 13 residues. Germline trimming cut 5 bases from V and 8 bases from J; bases unmatched to any gene: 7. Germline CDR1 ENHRY, CDR2 SYGVKD. The CDR3 protein is CAISSTDRGGYTF. In nucleotides, the CDR3 is TGTGCCATCAGTTCGACCGACAGGGGCGGCTACACCTTC.